This entry concerns a single TCR beta chain. These data belong to a study of blood T cell repertoires in COVID-19. V shed 10 bases, J shed 6 bases, and the junction held 12 bases outside the gene matches. The germline CDR1 and CDR2 sequences are MRHNA and SNTAGT. The CDR3 covers 14 residues. The data were produced by immunoSEQ multiplex PCR, yet TCRdb's version contains in-frame clones alone and is incomplete. The profile shows around 300,000 clones, 70% to 90% of them singletons. The chain is built from TRBV6-4 and TRBJ2-7; 10 bases align to TRBD2. This TCR was recovered from a man aged 18-30 years with active or convalescent COVID-19. Material: peripheral blood. CDR3 nucleotide sequence: TGTGCCACCAAACCAAGCGGGGGGGCATCCGAGCAGTACTTC. This gives the protein CATKPSGGASEQYF.